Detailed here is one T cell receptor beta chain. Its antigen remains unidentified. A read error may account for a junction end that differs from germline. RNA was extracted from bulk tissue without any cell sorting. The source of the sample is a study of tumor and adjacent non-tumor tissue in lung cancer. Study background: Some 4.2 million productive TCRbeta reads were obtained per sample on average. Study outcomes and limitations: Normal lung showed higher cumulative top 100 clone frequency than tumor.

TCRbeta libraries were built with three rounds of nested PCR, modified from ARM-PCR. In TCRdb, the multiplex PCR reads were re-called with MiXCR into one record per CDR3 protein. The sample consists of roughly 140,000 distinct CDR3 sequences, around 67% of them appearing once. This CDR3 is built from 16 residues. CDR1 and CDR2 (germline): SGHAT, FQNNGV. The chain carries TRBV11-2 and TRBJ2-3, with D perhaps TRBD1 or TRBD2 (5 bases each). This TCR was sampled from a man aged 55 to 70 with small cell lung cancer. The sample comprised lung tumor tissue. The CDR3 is CASSFGTSVTTDMQYF. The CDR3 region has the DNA TGTGCCAGCAGCTTTGGGACCAGCGTTACCACAGATATGCAGTATTTT. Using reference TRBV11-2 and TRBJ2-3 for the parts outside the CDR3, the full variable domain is EAGVAQSPRYKIIEKRQSVAFWCNPISGHATLYWYQQILGQGPKLLIQFQNNGVVDDSQLPKDRFSAERLKGVDSTLKIQPAKLEDSAVYLCASSFGTSVTTDMQYFGPGTRLTVL.